This record concerns one TCR beta chain sequence. As yet, its antigen is unknown. V dropped 0 bases and J dropped 6 bases, with 9 bases sitting between them. CDR3 length equals 15 residues. CDR1 is MDHEN and CDR2 is SYDVKM in the germline V gene. This entry comes from a study of molecular identifiers for immune sequencing clone quantification. Study conclusions and caveats: Naive cells had under 1% of molecules in clones above 20 RNA copies, effectors over 97%.

Bulk libraries came from a prior protocol with listed TCR primers. A single record per CDR3 protein comes from TCRdb applying MiXCR to the PCR reads. The repertoire holds 600,000 to 650,000 distinct CDR3 sequences, with just under 20% as singletons. The sample was naive CD8+ T cells from blood, with Jurkat cell RNA spiked in. Described subset: FACS-sorted CD8+CD4-CCR7+CD45RA+ naive T cells. The sequence was collected from a human donor in good health. Some libraries in this study had Jurkat cell RNA spiked in. The chain combines TRBV28 with TRBJ1-6; D gene uncertain. Here the CDR3 DNA reads TGTGCCAGCAGTTTATGGGACGGCCTTAATTCACCCCTCCACTTT. It codes for CASSLWDGLNSPLHF. The complete variable domain, with remaining parts taken from reference TRBV28 and TRBJ1-6, reads DVKVTQSSRYLVKRTGEKVFLECVQDMDHENMFWYRQDPGLGLRLIYFSYDVKMKEKGDIPEGYSVSREKKERFSLILESASTNQTSMYLCASSLWDGLNSPLHFGNGTRLTVT.